One and the same sample provided the 12 T cell receptor beta chains below, sequenced in a study of neoadjuvant nivolumab and ipilimumab in lung cancer. Libraries were prepared by immunoSEQ multiplex PCR; TCRdb keeps only in-frame clonotypes and omits some of them. The sample has 30,000 to 35,000 clones; just over 90% are singletons. The source was peripheral blood, collected after neoadjuvant nivolumab, alone or with ipilimumab, at or shortly before surgery. The source of these receptors is an adult with non-small cell lung cancer.

The chain carries TRBV18 and TRBJ2-1; D remains unclear. Trimming cost V 2 bases and J 6 bases, with 5 bases left between them. The CDR3 is 12 amino acids. Per germline, CDR1 KGHSH and CDR2 LQKENI. This CDR3 is CASSPNGNEQFF. The CDR3 nucleotides are TGTGCCAGCTCACCAAATGGCAATGAGCAGTTCTTC.

This clone was observed a handful of times. The rearrangement links TRBV25-1 to TRBJ2-7, with D possibly TRBD1 on 6 matching bases. V shed 8 bases and J shed 2 bases, with 13 bases lying between them. There are 13 residues in the CDR3. CDR1 MGHDK and CDR2 SYGVNS come from the germline V gene. CDR3 DNA sequence: TGTGCCAGCGAAGACAGGTTTACCTACGAGCAGTACTTC. The encoded protein is CASEDRFTYEQYF.

This clone was counted a few times. This chain uses TRBV5-4 with TRBJ2-3; TRBD2 agrees at 12 bases. Looked up from germline, CDR1 is SGHNT and CDR2 is YYREEE (reference sequence). The CDR3 is made up of 17 amino acids. V dropped 0 bases and J dropped 4; count of bases not matched to a gene: 6. The CDR3 nucleotides are TGTGCCAGCAGCTTGGGGCTAGCGGGGGGGCGTCCAGATACGCAGTATTTT. This codes for CASSLGLAGGRPDTQYF.

CDR3 nucleotides: TGCAGTGCTTTCGGTTGGGAGACCCAGTACTTC. This encodes CSAFGWETQYF. The V and J genes are TRBV20-1 and TRBJ2-5; D is unresolved. Germline V gene lookup returns CDR1 DFQATT and CDR2 SNEGSKA (reference sequence). The CDR3 has 11 residues. Trimming left V 5 bases short and J 5 bases short, with 9 bases between.

This rearrangement joins TRBV6-1 to TRBJ2-7; 7 positions match TRBD1. Germline V gives CDR1 MNHNS, CDR2 SASEGT. This CDR3 comprises 17 residues. After removal of 2 bases from V and 3 bases from J, the junction contained 13 bases not matched to a gene. This CDR3 reads CASSERLDRVVFYEQYF. The CDR3 coding sequence is TGTGCCAGCAGTGAACGCTTAGACAGGGTTGTCTTCTACGAGCAGTACTTC.

The chain employs TRBV7-9 and TRBJ1-4; D gene unclear. The CDR3 spans 13 residues. V lost 8 bases and J 2 bases, leaving 9 bases between the germline ends. Germline V gene lookup returns CDR1 SEHNR and CDR2 FQNEAQ (reference sequence). The CDR3 DNA follows: TGTGCCAGCCGACGCGATACTAATGAAAAACTGTTTTTT. This gives the protein CASRRDTNEKLFF.

The CDR3 here is CASRVTGDYGYTF. Here the CDR3 DNA reads TGTGCCAGCAGGGTTACAGGGGACTATGGCTACACCTTC. The chain combines TRBV6-1 with TRBJ1-2, with TRBD1 matching over 7 bases. The ends lost 6 bases at V and 3 bases at J; junction bases unmatched: 4. There are 13 residues in the CDR3. Germline-derived CDR1 and CDR2 are MNHNS and SASEGT.

V is TRBV7-8 and J is TRBJ1-5; no firm D call. The CDR3 contains 15 residues. V lost 4 bases and J 0 bases, leaving 10 bases between the germline ends. The V gene's germline CDR1 is SGHVS and CDR2 FQNEAQ. The CDR3 nucleotides are TGTGCCAGCAGCTCCCAGATGGGTAGCAATCAGCCCCAGCATTTT. The encoded protein is CASSSQMGSNQPQHF.

V usage is TRBV19 and J usage is TRBJ1-1, with TRBD1 identical over 8 bases. Trimming cost V 7 bases and J 5 bases; bases outside gene matches: 6. The CDR3 length is 13 residues. Germline loops: CDR1 LNHDA, CDR2 SQIVND (reference sequence). Here the CDR3 DNA reads TGTGCCAGTACCGGACAGGGTAGGACTGAAGCTTTCTTT. The encoded protein is CASTGQGRTEAFF.

J is TRBJ1-3 and V is TRBV5-1; perhaps TRBD1 as D (5 bases). The V end lost 4 bases, the J end lost 3 bases, and 11 bases lay between the germline ends. CDR3 size: 14 residues. Germline V gene data show CDR1 as SGHRS and CDR2 as YFSETQ. The CDR3 nucleotides are TGCGCCAGCAGCAACCAGGGTGGTGGAAACACCATATATTTT. It codes for CASSNQGGGNTIYF.

The CDR3: CASSLAFNQPQHF. In DNA form, the CDR3 reads TGTGCCAGCAGCTTAGCGTTCAATCAGCCCCAGCATTTT. The rearrangement uses TRBV7-8 and TRBJ1-5; no clear D. Germline V gene sequence: CDR1 SGHVS, CDR2 FQNEAQ. Trimming took 0 bases from V and 3 from J, leaving 3 bases between them. The CDR3 loop spans 13 amino acids. The variable domain in full, with the rest retrieved from reference TRBV7-8 and TRBJ1-5, is GAGVSQSPRYKVAKRGQDVALRCDPISGHVSLFWYQQALGQGPEFLTYFQNEAQLDKSGLPSDRFFAERPEGSVSTLKIQRTQQEDSAVYLCASSLAFNQPQHFGDGTRLSIL.

Only one count was recorded for this clone. The CDR3 sequence: CASSLDRGLTDTQYF. The CDR3 DNA follows: TGTGCCAGCAGCTTAGACAGGGGGCTTACAGATACGCAGTATTTT. This chain uses TRBV11-2 with TRBJ2-3; the match to TRBD1 covers 8 bases. Losses at the gene ends were 0 bases for V and 3 bases for J; bases not matched to a gene: 2. Germline assignment: CDR1 SGHAT and CDR2 FQNNGV. The CDR3 spans 15 residues.